This entry lists 32 T cell receptor beta chains sequenced from one sample in a study of identical twins. MiXCR, run by TCRdb on the 5' RACE reads, gives a single entry per CDR3 protein. This sample yields around 530,000 distinct CDR3 sequences, of which roughly 15% are seen a single time; roughly 0.4% belongs to the top ten. These same records also appear under a second study, on yellow fever vaccine responses in identical twins.

The sample comprised CD4+ T cells sorted from blood. The receptors stem from a woman aged 18-30 years in good health.

This clonotype was picked up a small number of times. The gene calls are TRBV5-1 and TRBJ2-1, with no clear D. The germline CDR1 and CDR2 sequences are SGHRS and YFSETQ. The length of the CDR3 is 8 residues. V shed 4 bases and J shed 16 bases, with 6 bases lying between them. The CDR3, as DNA: TGCGCCAGCAGCACCTCTTTCTTC. It specifies CASSTSFF.

This clonotype was counted between two and nine times. This chain connects TRBV7-2 to TRBJ2-2; unclear D gene. Germline V lookup: CDR1 SGHTA, CDR2 FQGNSA. This CDR3 contains 14 residues. Trimming shortened V by 2 bases and J by 8 bases, and 12 bases separated the two germline ends. CDR3 amino acids: CASSLMAVAGELFF. CDR3 in DNA: TGTGCCAGCAGCTTAATGGCCGTAGCTGGGGAGCTGTTTTTT.

In its sample, this clonotype was seen a few times. The gene calls are TRBV6-1 and TRBJ2-3, with D perhaps matching TRBD1 (6 bases). V lost 8 bases and J lost 4, with 16 bases in between. The CDR3 is made up of 14 amino acids. Germline V gene sequence: CDR1 MNHNS, CDR2 SASEGT. CDR3 sequence reads: CASLSGQGSDTQYF. CDR3 coding DNA: TGTGCCAGCCTCAGCGGCCAGGGGTCAGATACGCAGTATTTT.

The V call is TRBV5-1, the J call TRBJ2-2; TRBD2 might be the D (6 bases). Trimming removed 3 bases at V and 1 base at J, with 13 bases between. The length of the CDR3 is 16 residues. Germline lookup yields CDR1 SGHRS and CDR2 YFSETQ. The CDR3: CASSSQAGVNTGELFF. The CDR3, as DNA: TGCGCCAGCAGCTCCCAAGCGGGCGTGAACACCGGGGAGCTGTTTTTT.

This clonotype has a handful of counts. The rearrangement joins TRBV11-2 to TRBJ2-1; 11 bases agree with TRBD2. The CDR3 consists of 20 residues. Germline assignment: CDR1 SGHAT and CDR2 FQNNGV. V shed 4 bases and J 2 bases; nucleotides not matched to a gene: 16. Here the CDR3 DNA reads TGTGCCAGCAGCTACCCCTCGGGACTAGCGGTTGACGTAACCTACAATGAGCAGTTCTTC. Residues: CASSYPSGLAVDVTYNEQFF.

This sequence joins TRBV28 and TRBJ2-7; weak D call: TRBD1 (5 bases). V was shortened by 1 base and J by 7 bases, with 11 bases between the two germline ends. CDR1 and CDR2 from the germline V gene are MDHEN and SYDVKM. This CDR3 has 13 residues. CDR3 bases: TGTGCCAGCAGTTTATCTCAGGGTGGAGAGCAGTACGTC. It is translated as CASSLSQGGEQYV.

This clonotype was detected only a few times. The chain combines TRBV20-1 with TRBJ1-3; D not certain. Germline lookup yields CDR1 DFQATT and CDR2 SNEGSKA (reference sequence). The V and J ends lost 6 bases and 0 bases respectively, with 15 bases between them. CDR3 length equals 15 residues. CDR3 bases: TGCAGTGCCCCAAGTCCCGCTAGCTCTGGAAACACCATATATTTT. Translating it yields CSAPSPASSGNTIYF.

This chain joins TRBV6-5 and TRBJ2-2; the D gene is possibly TRBD2 (5 bases). The germline V gene encodes CDR1 MNHEY and CDR2 SVGAGI. The CDR3 has 12 residues. V dropped 6 bases and J dropped 6 bases, with 8 bases sitting between them. The CDR3 here is CASRRVAGELFF. CDR3 sequence (DNA): TGTGCCAGCAGGAGGGTGGCCGGGGAGCTGTTTTTT.

This clonotype was seen a handful of times. This chain joins TRBV12-3 or TRBV12-4 and TRBJ1-6, with TRBD1 identical over 8 bases. V was clipped by 6 bases and J by 6 bases; unmatched bases: 4. The CDR3 extends over 14 amino acids. CDR3 DNA: TGTGCCAGCAGCTGGACAGGGCCTAATTCACCCCTCCACTTT. Protein product: CASSWTGPNSPLHF.

This clonotype was counted at least ten times. The rearrangement links TRBV12-3 or TRBV12-4 to TRBJ2-1; TRBD2 matches 10 bases. After removal of 3 bases from V and 4 bases from J, the junction contained 6 bases not matched to a gene. The CDR3 has 16 residues. The CDR3 sequence: CASSFPSGRTYNEQFF. In DNA, the CDR3 is TGTGCCAGCAGTTTTCCTAGCGGGAGAACGTACAATGAGCAGTTCTTC.

This clonotype was picked up many times. This chain links TRBV24-1 with TRBJ2-1, with 8 bases identical to TRBD2. The CDR3 sequence is 16 residues long. CDR1 is KGHDR, CDR2 SFDVKD, per germline. V shed 3 bases, J shed 6 bases, and the junction held 9 bases outside the gene matches. The CDR3 nucleotides read TGTGCCACCAGTGATCGAGCGGGAGCGATCCGCAATGAGCAGTTCTTC. It translates to CATSDRAGAIRNEQFF.

This rearrangement joins TRBV5-5 to TRBJ2-7; 9 nucleotides line up with TRBD1. Germline CDR1 reads SGHKS; CDR2 reads YYEKEE (reference sequence). Trimming took 3 bases from V and 3 from J; bases not matched to a gene: 7. CDR3 size: 15 residues. CDR3 sequence (DNA): TGTGCCAGCAGCTCGGGGACAGGGCACCTCTACGAGCAGTACGTC. It is translated as CASSSGTGHLYEQYV.

The chain recombines TRBV5-1 with TRBJ2-7, with a weak D call TRBD1 (5 bases). V dropped 7 bases and J dropped 0 bases, with 11 bases sitting between them. This CDR3 comprises 13 residues. Germline values: CDR1 SGHRS, CDR2 YFSETQ. The CDR3 loop is CASGLDSSYEQYV. The CDR3 nucleotides are TGCGCCAGCGGCCTAGACAGCTCCTACGAGCAGTACGTC.

This clonotype has at least ten counts. The J gene is TRBJ2-7, the V gene TRBV12-3 or TRBV12-4, with unresolved D. This CDR3 spans 12 amino acids. V was cut by 2 bases and J by 3 bases, with 5 bases left in between. This chain's CDR3 is CASSLKGYEQYF. The CDR3 DNA reads TGTGCCAGCAGTTTAAAGGGCTACGAGCAGTACTTC.

The rearrangement links TRBV7-6 to TRBJ2-3; 7 bases map to TRBD1. This CDR3 is 15 amino acids long. V was pared by 6 bases and J by 4 bases, with 10 bases of the junction left unmatched. Per the germline V gene, CDR1 is SGHVS and CDR2 is FNYEAQ. This CDR3 reads CASRLTGSSSDTQYF. As DNA, the CDR3 is TGTGCCAGCAGGTTGACAGGGAGTAGCTCAGATACGCAGTATTTT.

This clonotype appeared many times. The chain employs TRBV29-1 and TRBJ1-3, with D possibly matching TRBD1 (6 bases). This CDR3 is 13 amino acids long. The V gene's germline CDR1 is SQVTM and CDR2 ANQGSEA. The ends were cut back, 6 bases at V and 0 bases at J, with 9 bases in the middle. Written as DNA, the CDR3 is TGCAGCGTGGGACAAGACTCTGGAAACACCATATATTTT. Translation: CSVGQDSGNTIYF.

This rearrangement joins TRBV9 to TRBJ2-3, with D perhaps TRBD2 (6 bases). Germline CDR1 SGDLS, CDR2 YYNGEE. CDR3 length equals 15 residues. The germline V and J ends were trimmed by 3 bases and 0 bases, with 11 bases remaining between them. The CDR3 region has the DNA TGTGCCAGCAGCGCCGCGGGGCTTAGCACAGATACGCAGTATTTT. This gives the protein CASSAAGLSTDTQYF.

V usage is TRBV5-1 and J usage is TRBJ2-1; TRBD2 matches 11 bases. Germline loops: CDR1 SGHRS, CDR2 YFSETQ. The CDR3 loop spans 17 amino acids. The V and J ends lost 1 base and 1 base, in that order; junction bases with no gene match: 4. The CDR3 coding sequence is TGCGCCAGCAGCTTGCAGGCTAGCGGGAGGTCCTACAATGAGCAGTTCTTC. It specifies CASSLQASGRSYNEQFF. The full variable domain, completed using reference TRBV5-1 and TRBJ2-1, is KAGVTQTPRYLIKTRGQQVTLSCSPISGHRSVSWYQQTPGQGLQFLFEYFSETQRNKGNFPGRFSGRQFSNSRSEMNVSTLELGDSALYLCASSLQASGRSYNEQFFGPGTRLTVL.

There are a few counts of this clonotype. CDR3 DNA sequence: TGTGCCAGCAGCTCCAGGGTTGCCTACGAGCAGTACTTC. It codes for CASSSRVAYEQYF. The V gene is TRBV7-2, the J gene TRBJ2-7, with D perhaps TRBD1 (5 bases). Germline lookup yields CDR1 SGHTA and CDR2 FQGNSA. With 4 bases removed from V and 2 bases from J, the gap between germline ends came to 9 bases. This CDR3 region has 13 residues. The full variable domain, with the rest looked up from reference TRBV7-2 and TRBJ2-7, is GAGVSQSPSNKVTEKGKDVELRCDPISGHTALYWYRQSLGQGLEFLIYFQGNSAPDKSGLPSDRFSAERTGGSVSTLTIQRTQQEDSAVYLCASSSRVAYEQYFGPGTRLTVT.

In its sample, this clonotype was seen many times. The chain uses TRBV5-1 and TRBJ2-7; a possible D gene is TRBD1 (5 bases). The CDR3 runs 12 residues. With 7 bases removed from V and 3 bases from J, the gap between germline ends came to 11 bases. Germline CDR1 and CDR2: SGHRS and YFSETQ. CDR3 in DNA: TGCGCCAGCCGATCCAGGGACTACGAGCAGTACTTC. It yields the protein CASRSRDYEQYF.

V is TRBV5-6 and J is TRBJ2-6, with D possibly matching TRBD2 (5 bases). V lost 4 bases to trimming and J lost 0 bases, with 17 bases between them. There are 18 residues in the CDR3. Germline assignment: CDR1 SGHDT and CDR2 YYEEEE. This CDR3 reads CASSQVRLTISGANVLTF. Here the CDR3 DNA reads TGTGCCAGCAGCCAGGTCCGACTAACTATCTCTGGGGCCAACGTCCTGACTTTC.

This clonotype is a singleton in its sample. This rearrangement joins TRBV12-3 or TRBV12-4 to TRBJ2-1; D not certain. This CDR3 region has 17 residues. V was cut by 3 bases and J by 4 bases, with 19 bases left in between. Here the CDR3 DNA reads TGTGCCAGCAGTTTTTGGGGAAATAACGGCCGATACAATGAGCAGTTCTTC. Encoded protein: CASSFWGNNGRYNEQFF.

This clonotype was detected only a few times. V usage is TRBV5-1 and J usage is TRBJ2-5; the match to TRBD1 covers 8 bases. The V gene's germline CDR1 is SGHRS and CDR2 YFSETQ. The junction had 6 bases not matched to a gene; V was cut back by 0 bases and J by 5 bases. This CDR3 spans 15 amino acids. The CDR3 protein is CASSLVAGGMETQYF. Written as DNA, the CDR3 is TGCGCCAGCAGCTTGGTAGCAGGGGGCATGGAGACCCAGTACTTC.

The genes are TRBV29-1 and TRBJ1-2; tentative D call: TRBD1 (5 bases). V was shortened by 3 bases and J by 4 bases, with 12 bases between the two germline ends. The CDR3 runs to 13 residues. Germline CDR1 reads SQVTM; CDR2 reads ANQGSEA. CDR3 sequence: CSVEEGRVYGYTF. The CDR3 nucleotides read TGCAGCGTTGAGGAGGGGCGCGTCTATGGCTACACCTTC.

V gene TRBV12-3 or TRBV12-4 combines with J gene TRBJ1-1, with D possibly being TRBD1 (6 bases). This CDR3 comprises 14 residues. The V gene lost 6 bases and the J gene lost 1 base, with 12 bases spanning the gap. The CDR3 coding sequence is TGTGCCAGCAGCCGGGGGGGCCGGAACACTGAAGCTTTCTTT. Translation gives CASSRGGRNTEAFF.

CDR3 coding DNA: TGCAGTGCCGCAGCGGGGGCTAGCACAGATACGCAGTATTTT. It translates to CSAAAGASTDTQYF. V and J are TRBV20-1 and TRBJ2-3, with TRBD2 matching 8 bases. After removal of 6 bases from V and 0 bases from J, the junction contained 5 bases not matched to a gene. Germline V gene sequence: CDR1 DFQATT, CDR2 SNEGSKA (reference sequence). CDR3 length: 14 amino acids.

Ten or more counts support this clonotype. This chain joins TRBV12-3 or TRBV12-4 and TRBJ1-1; D uncertain. The CDR3 totals 12 residues. V lost 1 base and J 6 bases, leaving 6 bases between the germline ends. CDR3 DNA: TGTGCCAGCAGTTTAGGGGGTTCTGAAGCTTTCTTT. This encodes CASSLGGSEAFF.

This clonotype was detected ten times or more. The chain is built from TRBV12-3 or TRBV12-4 and TRBJ1-5, with D tentatively TRBD1 (5 bases). This CDR3 has 17 amino acids. With 6 bases removed from V and 6 bases from J, the gap between germline ends came to 24 bases. The CDR3 reads CASSPARGSARAQPQHF. CDR3 bases: TGTGCCAGCAGCCCCGCGAGGGGTTCGGCCAGGGCTCAGCCCCAGCATTTT.

This chain links TRBV6-1 with TRBJ2-1, with a possible D match to TRBD2 (6 bases). Deletions cut 6 bases from V and 6 bases from J, with 15 bases between. The length of the CDR3 is 14 residues. Germline loops: CDR1 MNHNS, CDR2 SASEGT. The CDR3 here is CASREGLARNEQFF. The DNA of the CDR3 is TGTGCCAGCAGGGAGGGGCTTGCGCGCAATGAGCAGTTCTTC.

The chain is built from TRBV20-1 and TRBJ1-5, with D possibly TRBD1 on 6 matching bases. The CDR3 is made up of 14 amino acids. V dropped 5 bases and J dropped 2 bases, with 13 bases sitting between them. From germline, CDR1 is DFQATT and CDR2 SNEGSKA (reference sequence). This chain's CDR3 is CSAVTGRGNQPQHF. The CDR3 DNA reads TGCAGTGCTGTTACAGGGCGGGGCAATCAGCCCCAGCATTTT.

This clonotype occurred a few times. The rearrangement uses TRBV4-2 and TRBJ2-5, with 11 bases lining up with TRBD1. The V and J ends lost 1 base and 4 bases, in that order; junction bases with no gene match: 5. This CDR3 comprises 16 residues. Germline lookup yields CDR1 LGHNA and CDR2 YNFKEQ. The CDR3 DNA reads TGTGCCAGCAGCCAAGGCGGACAGGGGGCGGGAGAGACCCAGTACTTC. This translates into CASSQGGQGAGETQYF.

This clonotype was found a few times. This rearrangement joins TRBV28 to TRBJ2-7; TRBD2 aligns across 9 bases. The trim removed 5 bases at V and 6 bases at J, leaving 11 bases unmatched. Germline CDR1 and CDR2: MDHEN and SYDVKM. This CDR3 contains 15 residues. Here the CDR3 DNA reads TGTGCCAGCAGTGGCGAGGTAGCGGGAGCTGGCGAGCAGTACTTC. This translates into CASSGEVAGAGEQYF.